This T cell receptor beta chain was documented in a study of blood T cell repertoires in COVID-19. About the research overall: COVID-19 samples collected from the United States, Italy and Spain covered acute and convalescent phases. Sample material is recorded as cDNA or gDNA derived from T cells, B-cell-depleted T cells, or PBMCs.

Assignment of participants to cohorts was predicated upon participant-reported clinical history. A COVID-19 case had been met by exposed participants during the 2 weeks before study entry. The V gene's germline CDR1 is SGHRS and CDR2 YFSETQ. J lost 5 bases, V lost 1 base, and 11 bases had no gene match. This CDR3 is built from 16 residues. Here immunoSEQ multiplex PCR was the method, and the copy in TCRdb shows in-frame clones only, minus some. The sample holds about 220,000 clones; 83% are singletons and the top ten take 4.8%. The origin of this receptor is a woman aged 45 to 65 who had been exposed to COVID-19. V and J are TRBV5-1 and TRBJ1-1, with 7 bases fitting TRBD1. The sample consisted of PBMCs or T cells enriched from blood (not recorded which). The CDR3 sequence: CASSLNLPTGRTEAFF. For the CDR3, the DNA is TGCGCCAGCAGCTTGAATTTACCGACAGGGCGGACTGAAGCTTTCTTT.